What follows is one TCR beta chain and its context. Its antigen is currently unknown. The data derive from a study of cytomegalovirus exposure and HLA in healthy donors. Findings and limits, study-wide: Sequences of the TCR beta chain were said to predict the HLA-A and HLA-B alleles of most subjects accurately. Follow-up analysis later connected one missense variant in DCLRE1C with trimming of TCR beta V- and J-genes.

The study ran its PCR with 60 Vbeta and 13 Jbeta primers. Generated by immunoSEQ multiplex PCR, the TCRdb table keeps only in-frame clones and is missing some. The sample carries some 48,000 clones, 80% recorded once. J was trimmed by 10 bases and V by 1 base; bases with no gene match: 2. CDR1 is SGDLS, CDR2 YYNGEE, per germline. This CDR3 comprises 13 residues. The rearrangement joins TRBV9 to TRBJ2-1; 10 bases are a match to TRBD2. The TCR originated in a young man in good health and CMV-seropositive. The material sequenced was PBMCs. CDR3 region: CASSVTSGAEQFF. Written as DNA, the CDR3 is TGTGCCAGCAGCGTAACTAGCGGGGCCGAGCAGTTCTTC.